Listed below are T cell receptor beta chains from one sample, sequenced in a study of response to subunit inactivated influenza vaccine. TCRdb analysed the RT-PCR reads with MiXCR anew, one entry per CDR3 protein. This table has over 750,000 distinct CDR3 sequences, over 20% appearing once. Material: PBMCs from blood, obtained 4 to 6 days after vaccination. Receptor source: a middle-aged man who received an inactivated influenza vaccine. CDR3s include the opening cysteine and the closing phenylalanine or tryptophan. The order of the fields is V gene, clone size, J gene, D gene, CDR3 protein, CDR3 DNA. The D gene is left open where the match is weak. Where a row states a size, it is once, few, many or the class of an expanded clone; other rows omit it.

>TRBV27|few|TRBJ2-3|TRBD2
CASRTSGTLTDTQYF
TGTGCCAGCAGAACTAGCGGGACCTTAACAGATACGCAGTATTTT
>TRBV3-1|NA|TRBJ1-5|TRBD1
CASSHGTGEDQPQHF
TGTGCCAGCAGCCATGGGACAGGGGAGGATCAGCCCCAGCATTTT
>TRBV5-1|few|TRBJ2-7|TRBD1
CASSTGQGRAYEQYF
TGCGCCAGCAGCACTGGACAGGGGCGAGCCTACGAGCAGTACTTC
>TRBV4-3|NA|TRBJ1-4|TRBD1
CASSQVAGQYEKLFF
TGCGCCAGCAGCCAAGTAGCGGGACAGTATGAAAAACTGTTTTTT
>TRBV21-1|NA|TRBJ2-1|NA
CASSKPGGTEGISCNEQFF
TGTGCCAGCAGCAAACCGGGAGGGACCGAGGGGATATCATGCAATGAGCAGTTCTTC
>TRBV20-1|NA|TRBJ2-5|NA
CSARGGLKKETQYF
TGCAGTGCTAGGGGAGGACTTAAAAAAGAGACCCAGTACTTC
>TRBV7-2|few|TRBJ2-3|NA
CASRRLRSTDTQYF
TGTGCCAGCAGGAGATTGAGAAGCACAGATACGCAGTATTTT
>TRBV5-1|many|TRBJ1-1|NA
CASSLGREAFF
TGCGCCAGCAGCTTGGGCAGGGAAGCTTTCTTT
>TRBV11-2|many|TRBJ2-1|TRBD2
CASSHVVAGGDNEQFF
TGTGCCAGCAGCCATGTCGTAGCGGGAGGTGACAATGAGCAGTTCTTC
>TRBV6-5|NA|TRBJ1-3|TRBD1
CASSWRRDRRNTIYF
TGTGCCAGCAGTTGGCGAAGGGACAGAAGAAACACCATATATTTT
>TRBV11-2|NA|TRBJ2-7|NA
CASSKGRDRTYEQYF
TGTGCCAGCAGCAAAGGGCGGGACAGAACCTACGAGCAGTACTTC
>TRBV4-3|NA|TRBJ2-1|NA
CASSQEMGPEQFF
TGCGCCAGCAGCCAAGAAATGGGTCCTGAGCAGTTCTTC
>TRBV5-6|NA|TRBJ2-7|TRBD2
CASSSTTSGGPYEQYF
TGTGCCAGCAGCTCGACAACTAGCGGGGGTCCCTACGAGCAGTACTTC
>TRBV7-2|few|TRBJ2-5|TRBD1
CASSPDRVSETQYF
TGTGCCAGCAGCCCGGACAGGGTCTCTGAGACCCAGTACTTC
>TRBV27|few|TRBJ1-5|NA
CASSMGAYSNQPQHF
TGTGCCAGCAGCATGGGGGCGTATAGCAATCAGCCCCAGCATTTT
>TRBV7-9|NA|TRBJ2-1|NA
CASSQPGGENEQFF
TGTGCCAGCAGCCAACCCGGAGGAGAGAATGAGCAGTTCTTC
>TRBV24-1|NA|TRBJ2-1|TRBD2
CATSDAGTSGLDGEQFF
TGTGCCACCAGTGATGCCGGGACTAGCGGTCTGGACGGTGAGCAGTTCTTC
>TRBV12-3/TRBV12-4|NA|TRBJ2-7|NA
CASSFGVGEQYF
TGTGCCAGCAGTTTTGGGGTTGGCGAGCAGTACTTC
>TRBV27|NA|TRBJ2-7|TRBD1
CASSRKPDRAYEQYF
TGTGCCAGCAGCCGCAAACCCGACAGGGCCTACGAGCAGTACTTC
>TRBV12-3/TRBV12-4|few|TRBJ2-2|TRBD2
CASSFGTSGSGTGELFF
TGTGCCAGCAGTTTCGGGACTAGCGGGTCGGGGACCGGGGAGCTGTTTTTT
>TRBV20-1|NA|TRBJ1-5|NA
CSARANEGNQPQHF
TGCAGTGCTAGAGCGAACGAGGGGAATCAGCCCCAGCATTTT
>TRBV20-1|few|TRBJ1-2|NA
CSARGGGVGYTF
TGCAGTGCTAGAGGGGGAGGGGTTGGCTACACCTTC
>TRBV6-2/TRBV6-3|few|TRBJ2-4|TRBD2
CASSRPGTSASIQYF
TGTGCCAGCAGCCGACCAGGGACTAGCGCGAGCATTCAGTACTTC
>TRBV5-1|NA|TRBJ2-5|TRBD2
CASSGGWLAGGETQYF
TGCGCCAGCAGCGGAGGTTGGCTAGCGGGAGGAGAGACCCAGTACTTC
>TRBV6-2/TRBV6-3|NA|TRBJ2-3|NA
CASSYSRSTVTRADTQYF
TGTGCCAGCAGTTACTCGCGGAGTACAGTTACCCGGGCAGATACGCAGTATTTT
>TRBV7-9|NA|TRBJ2-5|NA
CASSLVAGTETQYF
TGTGCCAGCAGCTTAGTCGCGGGGACAGAGACCCAGTACTTC
>TRBV5-1|NA|TRBJ1-1|TRBD1
CASSFGQGATEAFF
TGCGCCAGCAGCTTCGGACAGGGGGCCACTGAAGCTTTCTTT
>TRBV7-3|few|TRBJ2-7|TRBD2
CASTNPLTSGSNEQYF
TGTGCCAGCACCAACCCTCTCACTAGCGGGAGCAACGAGCAGTACTTC
>TRBV6-1|NA|TRBJ1-6|NA
CASSGTAGDSPLHF
TGTGCCAGCAGTGGGACAGCTGGGGATTCACCCCTCCACTTT
>TRBV5-6|many|TRBJ2-7|TRBD2
CASSWATSDGEQYF
TGTGCCAGCAGCTGGGCGACTAGCGACGGCGAGCAGTACTTC
>TRBV7-8|few|TRBJ1-3|NA
CASSLAGNRNTIYF
TGTGCCAGCAGCTTAGCAGGGAACCGAAACACCATATATTTT
>TRBV7-2|few|TRBJ2-1|TRBD2
CASSKRGASSYNEQFF
TGTGCCAGCAGCAAGCGGGGGGCAAGCTCCTACAATGAGCAGTTCTTC
>TRBV6-5|few|TRBJ2-1|NA
CASSTPARSSYNEQFF
TGTGCCAGCAGTACTCCGGCTAGGTCCTCCTACAATGAGCAGTTCTTC
>TRBV12-3/TRBV12-4|few|TRBJ1-2|TRBD1
CASSSHVNHRGGYTF
TGTGCCAGCAGTTCCCACGTCAACCACAGGGGTGGCTACACCTTC
>TRBV6-1|NA|TRBJ1-5|NA
CASSRGLPDYNQPQHF
TGTGCCAGCAGCCGAGGGCTGCCAGACTACAATCAGCCCCAGCATTTT
>TRBV28|NA|TRBJ2-1|NA
CASSTPGSSYNEQFF
TGTGCCAGCAGTACCCCGGGGAGCTCCTACAATGAGCAGTTCTTC
>TRBV28|few|TRBJ2-7|TRBD2
CASRPGLAVSEQYF
TGTGCCAGCAGGCCGGGACTAGCGGTTTCCGAGCAGTACTTC
>TRBV10-3|NA|TRBJ2-1|TRBD2
CAITGERDAGYEQFF
TGTGCCATCACGGGGGAGCGGGATGCGGGGTATGAGCAGTTCTTC
>TRBV20-1|NA|TRBJ2-7|NA
CSARELTTYEQYF
TGCAGTGCTAGAGAACTCACTACCTACGAGCAGTACTTC
>TRBV7-2|NA|TRBJ1-1|TRBD1
CASSKGQGGTEAFF
TGTGCCAGCAGCAAAGGACAGGGGGGCACTGAAGCTTTCTTT
>TRBV28|once|TRBJ2-5|TRBD2
CASSLIGGRETQYF
TGTGCCAGCAGTTTAATCGGCGGGAGAGAGACCCAGTACTTC
>TRBV2|NA|TRBJ1-1|NA
CASSGAGSEAFF
TGTGCCAGCAGTGGCGCGGGTTCTGAAGCTTTCTTT
>TRBV28|few|TRBJ2-5|TRBD2
CASSLLLAGVPQETQYF
TGTGCCAGCAGCCTCCTACTAGCGGGAGTACCGCAAGAGACCCAGTACTTC
>TRBV4-3|few|TRBJ1-4|NA
CASSATSGIAEKLFF
TGCGCCAGCAGCGCCACCTCAGGGATAGCTGAAAAACTGTTTTTT
>TRBV3-1|few|TRBJ1-5|NA
CASSQEGHVQHF
TGTGCCAGCAGCCAAGAGGGGCACGTCCAGCATTTT
>TRBV7-2|NA|TRBJ2-4|NA
CASSSRGRENSNIQYF
TGTGCCAGCAGTTCCCGGGGGCGGGAGAACTCGAACATTCAGTACTTC
>TRBV5-1|few|TRBJ2-7|NA
CASSLPAGKSVEQYF
TGCGCCAGCAGCTTGCCGGCAGGGAAGAGTGTCGAGCAGTACTTC
>TRBV11-2|NA|TRBJ2-1|TRBD2
CASSLAGGMNEQFF
TGTGCCAGCAGCTTAGCGGGGGGGATGAATGAGCAGTTCTTC
>TRBV10-3|few|TRBJ2-7|TRBD1
CAIRDRSSYEQYF
TGTGCCATCAGGGACAGGAGCTCCTACGAGCAGTACTTC
>TRBV5-1|many|TRBJ1-1|NA
CASSRGGVDTEAFF
TGCGCCAGCAGTCGAGGGGGAGTCGACACTGAAGCTTTCTTT